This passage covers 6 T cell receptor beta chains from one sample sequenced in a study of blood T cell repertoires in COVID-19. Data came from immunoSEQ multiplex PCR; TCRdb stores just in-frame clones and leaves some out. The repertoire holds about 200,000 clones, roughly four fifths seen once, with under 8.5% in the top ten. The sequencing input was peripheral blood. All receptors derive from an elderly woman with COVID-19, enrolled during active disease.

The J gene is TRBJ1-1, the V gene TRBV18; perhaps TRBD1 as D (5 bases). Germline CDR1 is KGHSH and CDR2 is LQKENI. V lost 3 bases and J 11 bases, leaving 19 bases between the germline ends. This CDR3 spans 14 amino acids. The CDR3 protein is CASSPGGQGVKAFF. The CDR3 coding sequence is TGTGCCAGCTCACCGGGTGGGCAGGGTGTTAAGGCTTTCTTT.

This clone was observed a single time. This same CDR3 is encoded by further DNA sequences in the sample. The CDR3 loop reads CASSEGSNYGYTF. In nucleotides, the CDR3 is TGTGCCAGCAGTGAAGGTAGTAACTATGGCTACACCTTC. The V and J genes are TRBV6-1 and TRBJ1-2; no definite D call. The V end was cut by 1 base, the J end by 1 base, with 4 bases between. The CDR3 sequence is 13 residues long. Germline loops: CDR1 MNHNS, CDR2 SASEGT.

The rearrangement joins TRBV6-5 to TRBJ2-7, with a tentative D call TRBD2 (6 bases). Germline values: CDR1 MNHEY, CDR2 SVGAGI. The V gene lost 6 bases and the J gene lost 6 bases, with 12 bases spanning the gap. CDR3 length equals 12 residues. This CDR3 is CASSPGGLEQYF. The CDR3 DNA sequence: TGTGCCAGCAGCCCCGGAGGGCTCGAGCAGTACTTC.

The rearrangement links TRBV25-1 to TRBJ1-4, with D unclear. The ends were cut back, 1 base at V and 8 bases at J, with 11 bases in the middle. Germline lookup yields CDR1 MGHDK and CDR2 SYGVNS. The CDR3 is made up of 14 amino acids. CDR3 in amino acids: CASSEFGGNEKLFF. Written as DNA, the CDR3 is TGTGCCAGCAGTGAATTCGGAGGGAACGAAAAACTGTTTTTT.

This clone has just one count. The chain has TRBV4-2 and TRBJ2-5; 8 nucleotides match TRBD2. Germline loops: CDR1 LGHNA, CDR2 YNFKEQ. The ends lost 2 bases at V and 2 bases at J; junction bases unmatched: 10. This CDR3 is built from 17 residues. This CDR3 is CASSQLSDTSGQETQYF. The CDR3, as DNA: TGTGCCAGCAGCCAACTCTCCGACACTAGCGGTCAAGAGACCCAGTACTTC.

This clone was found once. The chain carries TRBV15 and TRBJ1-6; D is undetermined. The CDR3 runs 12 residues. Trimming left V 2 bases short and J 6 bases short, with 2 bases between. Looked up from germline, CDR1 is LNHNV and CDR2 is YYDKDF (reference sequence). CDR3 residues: CATSRLNSPLHF. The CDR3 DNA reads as TGTGCCACCAGCAGACTTAATTCACCCCTCCACTTT.